These 4 T cell receptor beta chains originate from one sample sequenced in a study of cytomegalovirus exposure and HLA in healthy donors. The PCR contained 60 Vbeta and 13 Jbeta primers. Assay: immunoSEQ multiplex PCR; the TCRdb copy retains only in-frame clones and omits some. Its table records 220,000 or so clones. The sample taken for sequencing was PBMCs. The source of these receptors is a girl aged 2 to 10 in good health and CMV-seropositive.

The chain combines TRBV28 with TRBJ1-2, with 7 bases that match TRBD1. The CDR3 is made up of 14 amino acids. J lost 7 bases, V lost 6 bases, and 11 bases had no gene match. CDR1 and CDR2 from the germline V gene are MDHEN and SYDVKM. The CDR3 DNA reads TGTGCCAGCAGCTCTACAGGGGATTTTCGTGGCTACACCTTC. It yields the protein CASSSTGDFRGYTF.

This rearrangement joins TRBV2 to TRBJ2-7, with D hard to call. The V gene lost 8 bases and the J gene lost 1 base, with 6 bases spanning the gap. The CDR3 spans 11 residues. The germline V gene encodes CDR1 SNHLY and CDR2 FYNNEI. The CDR3 DNA sequence: TGTGCCAGCCAAGAGTCCTACGAGCAGTACTTC. This codes for CASQESYEQYF.

The J gene is TRBJ2-4, the V gene TRBV2; TRBD2 aligns across 11 bases. Germline CDR1 is SNHLY and CDR2 is FYNNEI. The CDR3 contains 17 residues. V shed 3 bases and J 8 bases; nucleotides not matched to a gene: 12. The CDR3 reads CASSDIVVAGGGDIQYF. CDR3 bases: TGTGCCAGCAGTGATATCGTCGTAGCGGGAGGGGGGGACATTCAGTACTTC.

V is TRBV28 and J is TRBJ1-5; 8 bases agree with TRBD1. The length of the CDR3 is 15 residues. CDR1 and CDR2 from the germline V gene are MDHEN and SYDVKM. Trimming cost V 5 bases and J 5 bases; bases outside gene matches: 8. Here the CDR3 DNA reads TGTGCCAGCAGTACCTCGGGACAGGTACATCAGCCCCAGCATTTT. The encoded protein is CASSTSGQVHQPQHF. Full variable domain (outside the CDR3, taken from reference TRBV28 and TRBJ1-5): DVKVTQSSRYLVKRTGEKVFLECVQDMDHENMFWYRQDPGLGLRLIYFSYDVKMKEKGDIPEGYSVSREKKERFSLILESASTNQTSMYLCASSTSGQVHQPQHFGDGTRLSIL.